The clone carrying this T cell receptor beta chain has at least ten counts. TCRdb passed the RT-PCR reads through MiXCR, listing each CDR3 protein once. The sample contains fewer than 95,000 distinct CDR3 sequences, approximately 5% of which appear only once. The sample comes from a study of patients and donors after allogeneic stem cell transplantation. The V end was cut by 2 bases, the J end by 1 base, with 14 bases between. Germline CDR1 is SGDLS and CDR2 is YYNGEE. The length of the CDR3 is 16 residues. Sequences were obtained from blood, either unsorted or a sorted T cell fraction (not recorded which). V usage is TRBV9 and J usage is TRBJ2-3, with D possibly being TRBD2 (5 bases). The source is a human donor who was either an allogeneic HSCT recipient or a stem cell or donor lymphocyte infusion donor (not recorded which). It is not recorded whose cells these are; they may come from a transplant donor. CDR3 amino acids: CASSVQPAGGTDTQYF. DNA for the CDR3: TGTGCCAGCAGCGTTCAGCCCGCGGGTGGCACAGATACGCAGTATTTT.